The entry below describes one T cell receptor beta chain. Whoever was chosen for sequencing had shown CD8+CD57+ cell expansion by flow cytometry. Patients uniformly had severe acquired aplastic anemia. Germline assignment: CDR1 SGHDT and CDR2 YYEEEE. V was clipped by 4 bases and J by 6 bases, with 13 bases between them. The CDR3 has 13 amino acids. The record originates from a study of CD8+CD57+ T cells in acquired aplastic anemia. According to the study, genomic DNA was the template for TCR beta VDJ and CDR3 profiling. TCRdb passed the reads through MiXCR, listing each CDR3 protein once. Of approximately 200,000 distinct CDR3 sequences in the sample, under 50% were seen once.

The sample was sorted CD4+, CD8+, or CD8+CD57+ T cells (not recorded which) from PBMCs. V gene TRBV5-6 combines with J gene TRBJ1-2, with D possibly being TRBD1 (5 bases). This sequence was found in a human donor with aplastic anemia. The CDR3 DNA is TGTGCCAGCAGCCCGGGGGGTTGGGATGGCTACACCTTC. Its protein is CASSPGGWDGYTF.